These 10 T cell receptor beta chains were sequenced from one sample in a study of human T cells and chemical hapten exposure. TCRdb re-called the RACE reads through MiXCR, storing one row per CDR3 protein. In the table there are 96,000 or so distinct CDR3 sequences, about 9% of which are singletons. Described time point: patch test 2, 6 weeks after DPC sensitization. Treatment here: therapeutic diphenylcyclopropenone sensitization with weekly scalp DPC. The sequencing here drew on whole blood, taken in connection with sensitization to the hapten diphenylcyclopropenone (DPC). These TCRs come from a woman aged 40 to 50 with alopecia areata. Some clones in this sample may be carry-over from other donors' samples.

The sample holds a few counts of this clonotype. This sequence joins TRBV20-1 and TRBJ2-1; D gene ambiguous. V gave up 0 bases and J gave up 0 bases, with 9 bases separating them. The CDR3 extends over 15 amino acids. Germline CDR1 and CDR2: DFQATT and SNEGSKA (reference sequence). The CDR3 loop reads CSARDWSFSYNEQFF. The CDR3 DNA reads TGCAGTGCTAGAGATTGGTCGTTCTCCTACAATGAGCAGTTCTTC.

This clonotype was counted between two and nine times. The rearrangement links TRBV24-1 to TRBJ2-2; D not resolved. This CDR3 is 13 amino acids long. CDR1 KGHDR and CDR2 SFDVKD come from the germline V gene. Between the trimmed V and J ends, which lost 2 bases and 1 base, there was a span of 1 base. CDR3 bases: TGTGCCACCAGTGATTGGAACACCGGGGAGCTGTTTTTT. Translation: CATSDWNTGELFF.

This clonotype was seen only a few times. The rearrangement joins TRBV29-1 to TRBJ2-6, with TRBD2 matching over 7 bases. The germline V gene encodes CDR1 SQVTM and CDR2 ANQGSEA. After removal of 6 bases from V and 4 bases from J, the junction contained 3 bases not matched to a gene. The CDR3 is 13 residues long. The CDR3 sequence: CSVGTNGANVLTF. The CDR3 coding sequence is TGCAGCGTAGGGACTAACGGGGCCAACGTCCTGACTTTC.

In this sample, this clonotype turned up a few times. The gene calls are TRBV12-3 or TRBV12-4 and TRBJ2-7; 7 bases are shared with TRBD1. CDR3 length: 15 amino acids. Trimming at V came to 5 bases and at J to 2 bases, leaving 9 bases not matched to a gene. The CDR3 spells CASSGGQRGAYEQYF. The CDR3 coding sequence is TGTGCCAGCAGTGGGGGACAGAGAGGGGCCTACGAGCAGTACTTC.

The V call is TRBV5-4, the J call TRBJ2-2; possibly TRBD1 for D (6 bases). CDR3 length: 16 amino acids. Germline values: CDR1 SGHNT, CDR2 YYREEE (reference sequence). Trimming shortened V by 4 bases and J by 0 bases, and 13 bases separated the two germline ends. The DNA of the CDR3 is TGTGCCAGCAGCCCCCGGGACATTCCGAACACCGGGGAGCTGTTTTTT. It encodes CASSPRDIPNTGELFF.

V and J are TRBV5-1 and TRBJ2-7; no clear D. CDR3 length: 12 residues. Trimming left V 5 bases short and J 5 bases short, with 11 bases between. Germline CDR1 and CDR2: SGHRS and YFSETQ. CDR3 sequence (DNA): TGCGCCAGCAGTTCCGCGTGGGACGAGCAGTACTTC. Protein: CASSSAWDEQYF.

The chain links TRBV11-1 to TRBJ2-5; perhaps TRBD2 as D (5 bases). Germline V lookup: CDR1 SGHAT, CDR2 FQDESV (reference sequence). With 3 bases removed from V and 1 base from J, the gap between germline ends came to 6 bases. There are 13 residues in the CDR3. The DNA for the CDR3 is TGTGCCAGCAGCTTCAGCGGCCAAGAGACCCAGTACTTC. Protein sequence: CASSFSGQETQYF.

This clonotype was counted between two and nine times. The chain couples TRBV29-1 to TRBJ2-7, with 11 bases fitting TRBD1. Germline V CDR1 and CDR2: SQVTM, ANQGSEA. The J segment lost 0 bases and the V segment lost 5 bases, leaving 24 bases of the junction unmatched. The length of the CDR3 is 21 residues. CDR3 sequence (DNA): TGCAGCGTTTCTACCGGGACAGGGGGAGGGCCACTCCCACCCTACTCCTACGAGCAGTACTTC. Encoded protein: CSVSTGTGGGPLPPYSYEQYF.

This clonotype was seen repeatedly, ten times or more. The chain has TRBV2 and TRBJ2-7, with 7 bases fitting TRBD1. This CDR3 has 14 amino acids. Germline V gives CDR1 SNHLY, CDR2 FYNNEI. The V and J ends lost 6 bases and 4 bases, in that order; junction bases with no gene match: 9. CDR3 DNA sequence: TGTGCCAGCAGGAGGGGGCCCTTGACGTACGAGCAGTACTTC. Protein sequence: CASRRGPLTYEQYF.

This clonotype was recorded at least ten times. The chain carries TRBV11-2 and TRBJ1-6; D unclear. The CDR3 totals 14 residues. The V end was cut by 0 bases, the J end by 7 bases, with 7 bases between. Germline loops: CDR1 SGHAT, CDR2 FQNNGV. Written as DNA, the CDR3 is TGTGCCAGCAGCTTAGAACAGTGGAATTCACCCCTCCACTTT. Protein product: CASSLEQWNSPLHF. Full variable domain (outside the CDR3, taken from reference TRBV11-2 and TRBJ1-6): EAGVAQSPRYKIIEKRQSVAFWCNPISGHATLYWYQQILGQGPKLLIQFQNNGVVDDSQLPKDRFSAERLKGVDSTLKIQPAKLEDSAVYLCASSLEQWNSPLHFGNGTRLTVT.